Below are 21 T cell receptor beta chains sequenced from a single sample in a study of blood T cell repertoires in COVID-19. This table comes from immunoSEQ multiplex PCR, and its TCRdb copy is limited to in-frame clones, with some not included. The sample consists of 100,000 to 150,000 clones, 75% to 85% of them appearing once. Sequencing input: peripheral blood. These receptors originate from a man aged 35 to 55 with active or convalescent COVID-19.

The rearrangement uses TRBV5-4 and TRBJ1-4, with TRBD1 as a possible D gene (6 bases). The CDR3 covers 17 residues. CDR1 is SGHNT, CDR2 YYREEE, per germline (reference sequence). Trimming took 4 bases from V and 8 from J, leaving 24 bases between them. The CDR3 sequence is CASSREGQRVRGEKLFF. The CDR3 DNA reads TGTGCCAGCAGCCGGGAAGGACAGAGAGTAAGAGGCGAAAAACTGTTTTTT.

The J gene is TRBJ1-4, the V gene TRBV19; 9 bases are shared with TRBD1. Germline CDR1 and CDR2: LNHDA and SQIVND (reference sequence). The J segment lost 7 bases and the V segment lost 7 bases, leaving 7 bases of the junction unmatched. The length of the CDR3 is 14 residues. The CDR3 DNA follows: TGTGCCAGTAATCCACAGGGGGCAGGTGAAAAACTGTTTTTT. It yields the protein CASNPQGAGEKLFF.

This sequence joins TRBV3-1 (or the pseudogene TRBV3-2) and TRBJ1-1; D is ambiguous. The CDR3 is 15 residues long. Germline-derived CDR1 and CDR2 are LGHDT and YNNKEL (reference sequence). Trimming cost V 1 base and J 4 bases, with 13 bases left between them. DNA for the CDR3: TGTGCCAGCAGCCAAGTTGGACTGACGGGCACTGAAGCTTTCTTT. Encoded protein: CASSQVGLTGTEAFF.

The chain recombines TRBV29-1 with TRBJ1-1, with a weak D call TRBD1 (6 bases). Germline V CDR1 and CDR2: SQVTM, ANQGSEA. V was clipped by 7 bases and J by 5 bases, with 14 bases between them. This CDR3 comprises 12 residues. The CDR3 loop is CSARRQETEAFF. The CDR3 DNA reads as TGCAGCGCAAGACGACAGGAGACTGAAGCTTTCTTT.

V is TRBV6-2 or TRBV6-3 and J is TRBJ1-1; D is unresolved. CDR1 is MNHEY, CDR2 SVGEGT, per germline. Between the trimmed V and J ends, which lost 4 bases and 8 bases, there was a span of 8 bases. The CDR3 contains 11 residues. The CDR3 loop is CASSFYSEAFF. The CDR3 DNA sequence: TGTGCCAGCAGTTTTTACAGCGAAGCTTTCTTT.

This clone occurred a few times. This sequence joins TRBV2 and TRBJ1-4; perhaps TRBD1 as D (5 bases). Germline V gene data show CDR1 as SNHLY and CDR2 as FYNNEI. The CDR3 runs 14 residues. Trimming cost V 7 bases and J 7 bases, with 16 bases left between them. The CDR3 DNA reads TGTGCCAGCATCGTCAACAGCGGGGGTGAAAAACTGTTTTTT. Its protein is CASIVNSGGEKLFF.

The rearrangement links TRBV6-2 or TRBV6-3 to TRBJ1-4; D unresolved. Germline V lookup: CDR1 MNHEY, CDR2 SVGEGT. The ends were cut back, 0 bases at V and 7 bases at J, with 12 bases in the middle. The CDR3 is 15 residues long. The DNA for the CDR3 is TGTGCCAGCAGTTACTCGCCGGGATCGGGTGAAAAACTGTTTTTT. Residues: CASSYSPGSGEKLFF.

This rearrangement joins TRBV5-1 to TRBJ2-5, with 14 bases identical to TRBD2. There are 18 residues in the CDR3. Germline loops: CDR1 SGHRS, CDR2 YFSETQ. J gave up 5 bases and V 4 bases, and 13 bases lay outside the gene matches. The CDR3 is CASSPRGGLAGVRETQYF. Here the CDR3 DNA reads TGCGCCAGCAGCCCTCGAGGGGGACTAGCGGGAGTCCGGGAGACCCAGTACTTC.

J is TRBJ1-1 and V is TRBV29-1; D unresolved. CDR1 is SQVTM, CDR2 ANQGSEA, per germline. This CDR3 region has 15 residues. The germline V and J ends were trimmed by 0 bases and 6 bases, with 17 bases remaining between them. This chain's CDR3 is CSVEDNSPIAPEAFF. The CDR3 DNA sequence: TGCAGCGTTGAAGATAACAGTCCAATCGCCCCTGAAGCTTTCTTT.

This CDR3 is CASSQGAGPNYGYTF. The CDR3 DNA is TGTGCCAGCAGCCAAGGGGCCGGACCTAACTATGGCTACACCTTC. The chain uses TRBV7-3 and TRBJ1-2; a possible D gene is TRBD1 (5 bases). The CDR3 has 15 residues. The germline V gene encodes CDR1 SGHTA and CDR2 FQGTGA. Trimming left V 5 bases short and J 0 bases short, with 13 bases between.

J is TRBJ1-2 and V is TRBV30; no reliable D call. This CDR3 has 16 amino acids. Germline assignment: CDR1 GTSNPN and CDR2 SVGIG (reference sequence). V lost 3 bases and J lost 2, with 19 bases in between. CDR3 sequence reads: CAWRDKGLRLNYGYTF. The DNA for the CDR3 is TGTGCCTGGAGGGATAAGGGCCTTCGACTAAACTATGGCTACACCTTC.

This chain connects TRBV5-4 to TRBJ2-1; TRBD2 matches at 10 bases. V gave up 2 bases and J gave up 7 bases; unmatched junction bases: 15. The CDR3 is made up of 18 amino acids. CDR1 is SGHNT, CDR2 YYREEE, per germline (reference sequence). The CDR3 loop reads CASSFGTSVATPGNEQFF. The CDR3 DNA follows: TGTGCCAGCAGCTTCGGGACTAGCGTTGCCACCCCTGGGAATGAGCAGTTCTTC.

The J gene is TRBJ2-6, the V gene TRBV2, with 10 bases that match TRBD2. The J segment lost 2 bases and the V segment lost 7 bases, leaving 8 bases of the junction unmatched. The CDR3 has 17 residues. Germline V lookup: CDR1 SNHLY, CDR2 FYNNEI. CDR3 DNA: TGTGCCAGCACCCTAACCGGACTAGCGGCTGGGGCCAACGTCCTGACTTTC. Translation gives CASTLTGLAAGANVLTF.

J is TRBJ1-1 and V is TRBV2; D is possibly TRBD1 (6 bases). Trimming shortened V by 2 bases and J by 0 bases, and 7 bases separated the two germline ends. The CDR3 consists of 14 residues. Germline V CDR1 and CDR2: SNHLY, FYNNEI. CDR3 sequence (DNA): TGTGCCAGCAGTGAACAGGGGATGAACACTGAAGCTTTCTTT. This gives the protein CASSEQGMNTEAFF.

The table lists this clone with a count of one. This chain connects TRBV30 to TRBJ1-1; D remains unclear. This CDR3 comprises 13 residues. Germline V gene data show CDR1 as GTSNPN and CDR2 as SVGIG (reference sequence). Trimming removed 0 bases at V and 0 bases at J, with 5 bases between. The CDR3 reads CAWSVGVNTEAFF. The CDR3 DNA follows: TGTGCCTGGAGTGTAGGAGTGAACACTGAAGCTTTCTTT.

The chain joins TRBV10-3 to TRBJ2-1; tentatively, D is TRBD1 (5 bases). Germline V gene data show CDR1 as ENHRY and CDR2 as SYGVKD. Trimming removed 7 bases from V and 6 bases from J, with 16 bases in between. The CDR3 consists of 14 residues. The CDR3 here is CAITRTSQGNEQFF. Here the CDR3 DNA reads TGTGCCATCACAAGAACGAGCCAGGGCAATGAGCAGTTCTTC.

The chain combines TRBV28 with TRBJ2-5, with 11 positions matching TRBD2. CDR3 length equals 18 residues. V lost 4 bases, J lost 5 bases, and 15 bases stayed unmatched. Looked up from germline, CDR1 is MDHEN and CDR2 is SYDVKM. CDR3 coding DNA: TGTGCCAGCAGTTCCCTTAGCGGGGGGGCAACCCTGAAGGAGACCCAGTACTTC. As protein: CASSSLSGGATLKETQYF.

The V call is TRBV2, the J call TRBJ2-7; D might be TRBD2 (5 bases). Germline lookup yields CDR1 SNHLY and CDR2 FYNNEI. The CDR3 is 12 residues long. CDR3 sequence reads: CVKERISYEQYF. DNA for the CDR3: TGTGTGAAAGAGCGGATTTCCTACGAGCAGTACTTC.

This sequence joins TRBV12-3 or TRBV12-4 and TRBJ2-7; perhaps TRBD1 as D (6 bases). There are 13 residues in the CDR3. The V end was cut by 3 bases, the J end by 4 bases, with 10 bases between. CDR3 DNA: TGTGCCAGCAGTTTGGGTGACAGGTACGAGCAGTACTTC. Translation: CASSLGDRYEQYF.

This clone has just a few counts. This chain joins TRBV14 and TRBJ1-3; 8 bases are shared with TRBD1. This CDR3 comprises 14 residues. The V gene end was trimmed by 4 bases and the J gene end by 4 bases; junction bases not matched to a gene: 3. Looked up from germline, CDR1 is SGHDN and CDR2 is FVKESK. The CDR3 DNA sequence: TGTGCCAGCAGCCCGGGGACAGGAGGAAACACCATATATTTT. Amino acids: CASSPGTGGNTIYF. Combining the CDR3 with reference TRBV14 and TRBJ1-3 gives the whole variable domain EAGVTQFPSHSVIEKGQTVTLRCDPISGHDNLYWYRRVMGKEIKFLLHFVKESKQDESGMPNNRFLAERTGGTYSTLKVQPAELEDSGVYFCASSPGTGGNTIYFGEGSWLTVV.

DNA for the CDR3: TGTGCCAGCAGCCACACAGGTCTGAACACTGAAGCTTTCTTT. Its translation: CASSHTGLNTEAFF. The chain employs TRBV3-1 (or the pseudogene TRBV3-2) and TRBJ1-1, with D possibly matching TRBD1 (5 bases). The CDR3 extends over 14 amino acids. The V end was cut by 3 bases, the J end by 0 bases, with 8 bases between. Germline-derived CDR1 and CDR2 are LGHDT and YNNKEL (reference sequence).